The 10 T cell receptor beta chains below all came from one sample that was sequenced in a study of CD4+ T cells in melanoma. The assay was immunoSEQ multiplex PCR, and TCRdb's table has in-frame clones only and misses some. The sample carries more than 15,000 clones, around 69% recorded once. Sequencing input: cells from a culture (not recorded whether cultured in vitro). All receptors derive from a human donor with melanoma.

The chain employs TRBV7-2 and TRBJ1-3; D remains ambiguous. CDR3 length: 15 amino acids. Germline-derived CDR1 and CDR2 are SGHTA and FQGNSA. The V end was cut by 0 bases, the J end by 1 base, with 7 bases between. Here the CDR3 DNA reads TGTGCCAGCAGCTTAGCGTGGGGATCTGGAAACACCATATATTTT. Translation gives CASSLAWGSGNTIYF.

V gene TRBV27 combines with J gene TRBJ2-3; TRBD1 agrees at 12 bases. V dropped 4 bases and J dropped 10; count of bases not matched to a gene: 9. Germline CDR1 reads MNHEY; CDR2 reads SMNVEV (reference sequence). The CDR3 length is 15 residues. The CDR3 region has the DNA TGTGCCAGCAGTTCGGGACAGGGGGCCCGACGATCGCAGTATTTT. It codes for CASSSGQGARRSQYF.

The chain carries TRBV6-1 and TRBJ1-3; no firm D call. The CDR3 contains 15 residues. Looked up from germline, CDR1 is MNHNS and CDR2 is SASEGT. V shed 2 bases and J shed 0 bases, with 8 bases lying between them. CDR3 bases: TGTGCCAGCAGTGAATGGAGGAGCTCTGGAAACACCATATATTTT. Translation: CASSEWRSSGNTIYF.

The chain joins TRBV6-1 to TRBJ1-5; 9 bases agree with TRBD1. This CDR3 region has 15 residues. Germline assignment: CDR1 MNHNS and CDR2 SASEGT. J lost 4 bases, V lost 4 bases, and 5 bases had no gene match. CDR3 bases: TGTGCCAGCAGTGCCTCCGGGACAGGGAATCAGCCCCAGCATTTT. Residues: CASSASGTGNQPQHF.

This clone ranks as medium-sized. The chain has TRBV5-4 and TRBJ1-2, with 8 positions matching TRBD1. Germline CDR1 reads SGHNT; CDR2 reads YYREEE (reference sequence). The CDR3 runs 18 residues. V gave up 0 bases and J gave up 5 bases; unmatched junction bases: 15. CDR3 region: CASSLGGPGGAKMYGYTF. The CDR3 nucleotides are TGTGCCAGCAGCTTGGGTGGGCCAGGGGGCGCGAAGATGTATGGCTACACCTTC.

This clone was counted between two and nine times. The chain recombines TRBV7-9 with TRBJ2-6; a possible D gene is TRBD2 (6 bases). The V gene lost 8 bases and the J gene lost 2 bases, with 19 bases spanning the gap. This CDR3 has 17 amino acids. Germline V gene sequence: CDR1 SEHNR, CDR2 FQNEAQ (reference sequence). The CDR3 bases are TGTGCCAGCCCCCAGCGCGGGGTTACCCCTGGGGCCAACGTCCTGACTTTC. Its protein product is CASPQRGVTPGANVLTF.

V gene TRBV18 combines with J gene TRBJ2-5, with D possibly being TRBD1 (5 bases). This CDR3 spans 14 amino acids. The V gene lost 2 bases and the J gene lost 2 bases, with 9 bases spanning the gap. Germline V CDR1 and CDR2: KGHSH, LQKENI. Here the CDR3 DNA reads TGTGCCAGCTCACCAACTCAGGGACAAGAGACCCAGTACTTC. Encoded protein: CASSPTQGQETQYF.

The chain has TRBV2 and TRBJ1-1, with TRBD1 identical over 8 bases. This CDR3 region has 14 residues. The ends lost 5 bases at V and 4 bases at J; junction bases unmatched: 6. Germline V gene data show CDR1 as SNHLY and CDR2 as FYNNEI. For the CDR3, the DNA is TGTGCCAGCAGTTACAGGGGGGTCTCCACTGAAGCTTTCTTT. It specifies CASSYRGVSTEAFF.

This clone is classed as medium-sized (0.01 to 0.1%). The chain combines TRBV7-8 with TRBJ1-4; TRBD1 is a possible D gene (6 bases). Germline V CDR1 and CDR2: SGHVS, FQNEAQ. Trimming cost V 6 bases and J 10 bases, with 21 bases left between them. The CDR3 runs 15 residues. CDR3 residues: CASSELRDTAGKLFF. The CDR3 DNA sequence: TGTGCCAGCAGTGAACTCCGGGACACAGCTGGAAAACTGTTTTTT.

V usage is TRBV30 and J usage is TRBJ1-2; 7 nucleotides match TRBD1. Trimming removed 0 bases from V and 4 bases from J; junction bases left unmatched: 2. The V gene's germline CDR1 is GTSNPN and CDR2 SVGIG (reference sequence). The CDR3 runs to 13 residues. As DNA, the CDR3 is TGTGCCTGGAGTGTCGGGACAGTCTATGGCTACACCTTC. Its protein product is CAWSVGTVYGYTF.